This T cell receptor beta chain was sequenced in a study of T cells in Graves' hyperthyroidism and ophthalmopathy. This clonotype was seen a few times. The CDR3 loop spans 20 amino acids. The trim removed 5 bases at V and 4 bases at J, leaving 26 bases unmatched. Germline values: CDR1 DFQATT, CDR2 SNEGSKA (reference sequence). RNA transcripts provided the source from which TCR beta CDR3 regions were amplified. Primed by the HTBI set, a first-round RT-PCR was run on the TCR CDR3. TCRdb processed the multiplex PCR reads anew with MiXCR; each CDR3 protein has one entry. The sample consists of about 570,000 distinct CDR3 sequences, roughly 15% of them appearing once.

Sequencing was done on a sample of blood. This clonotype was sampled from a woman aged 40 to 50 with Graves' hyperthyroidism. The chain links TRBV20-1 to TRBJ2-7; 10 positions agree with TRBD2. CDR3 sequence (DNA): TGCAGTGCTGATCTAGCTCGCGGGTCTAGCGGGAGCGGTTCTTTGTACGAGCAGTACTTC. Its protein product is CSADLARGSSGSGSLYEQYF.